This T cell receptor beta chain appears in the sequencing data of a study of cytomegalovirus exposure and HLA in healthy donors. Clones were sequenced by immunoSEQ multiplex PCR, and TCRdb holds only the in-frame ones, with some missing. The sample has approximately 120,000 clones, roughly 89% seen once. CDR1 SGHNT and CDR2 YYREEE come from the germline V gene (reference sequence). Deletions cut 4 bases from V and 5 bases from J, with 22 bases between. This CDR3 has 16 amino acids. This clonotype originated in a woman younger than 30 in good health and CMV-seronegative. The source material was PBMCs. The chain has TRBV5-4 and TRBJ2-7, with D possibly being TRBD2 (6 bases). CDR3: CASSRRGSSAANEQYF. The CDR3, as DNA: TGTGCCAGCAGCCGGAGGGGAAGTTCAGCGGCTAACGAGCAGTACTTC.